These T cell receptor beta chains were read from a single sample in a study of blood T cell repertoires in COVID-19. Assay used: immunoSEQ multiplex PCR; TCRdb lists only in-frame clones, some missing. This repertoire shows 150,000 to 170,000 clones, about four fifths found once; its top ten account for about 29%. The sample taken for sequencing was peripheral blood. Receptors were obtained from a woman aged 55-70 years with acute or convalescent COVID-19. Each CDR3 is given with its conserved first and last residue. The D gene is left open where the match is weak. Clone sizes are given selectively: once, few, many, or a class where the clone is expanded.

>TRBD2|once|TRBJ2-3|TRBV18
CASSLSTSGVADTQYF
TGTGCCAGCTCACTCTCGACTAGCGGGGTGGCAGATACGCAGTATTTT
>TRBD1|NA|TRBJ2-1|TRBV4-1
CASSNGQGSYNEQFF
TGCGCCAGCAGCAATGGACAGGGGTCCTACAATGAGCAGTTCTTC
>NA|NA|TRBJ1-5|TRBV6-5
CASNFQGNQPQHF
TGTGCCAGCAATTTCCAGGGTAATCAGCCCCAGCATTTT
>NA|few|TRBJ1-1|TRBV6-5
CASSRGNGQGEAFF
TGTGCCAGCAGTCGCGGGAATGGGCAGGGTGAAGCTTTCTTT
>NA|NA|TRBJ2-5|TRBV24-1
CATASGRGPLETQYF
TGTGCCACCGCTTCGGGGCGGGGGCCCCTTGAGACCCAGTACTTC
>NA|NA|TRBJ2-5|TRBV6-1
CASSEQGLKETQYF
TGTGCCAGCAGTGAACAGGGTCTGAAAGAGACCCAGTACTTC
>NA|NA|TRBJ1-5|TRBV30
CAWGAGIWQPQHF
TGTGCCTGGGGGGCAGGGATATGGCAGCCCCAGCATTTT
>TRBD2|NA|TRBJ2-3|TRBV4-2
CASSQRTSGGASTDTQYF
TGTGCCAGCAGCCAACGGACTAGCGGGGGGGCTAGCACAGATACGCAGTATTTT
>TRBD1|few|TRBJ1-1|TRBV19
CASSATTGGNTEAFF
TGTGCCAGTAGTGCTACGACAGGGGGAAATACTGAAGCTTTCTTT
>NA|NA|TRBJ2-3|TRBV5-1
CASSSLVSPDTQYF
TGCGCCAGCAGCTCTCTAGTCTCTCCAGATACGCAGTATTTT
>NA|NA|TRBJ1-5|TRBV9
CASSARGEGQPQHF
TGTGCCAGCAGCGCGAGGGGGGAGGGACAGCCCCAGCATTTT
>TRBD1|NA|TRBJ1-5|TRBV18
CASSQGGQGYQPQHF
TGTGCCAGCTCACAGGGGGGACAGGGTTATCAGCCCCAGCATTTT
>TRBD1|NA|TRBJ1-2|TRBV3-1/TRBV3-2
CASSQGQGNYYGYTF
TGTGCCAGCAGCCAAGGACAGGGGAACTACTATGGCTACACCTTC
>TRBD1|few|TRBJ1-2|TRBV28
CASRLMTGATYGYTF
TGTGCCAGCAGGCTCATGACAGGGGCAACCTATGGCTACACCTTC
>NA|NA|TRBJ1-1|TRBV7-8
CASSSDKGLNAFF
TGTGCCAGCAGCTCAGACAAAGGCCTGAACGCTTTCTTT
>NA|NA|TRBJ1-4|TRBV19
CASSSGDEKLFF
TGTGCCAGTAGCTCCGGGGATGAAAAACTGTTTTTT
>NA|NA|TRBJ2-2|TRBV19
CASSIGGYTGELFF
TGTGCCAGTAGTATAGGAGGATACACCGGGGAGCTGTTTTTT
>TRBD2|few|TRBJ2-3|TRBV11-2
CASSPTSGGRYF
TGTGCCAGCAGCCCGACTAGCGGGGGTCGGTATTTT
>NA|NA|TRBJ2-5|TRBV3-1/TRBV3-2
CASSQEFQGPDQETQYF
TGTGCCAGCAGCCAAGAGTTCCAGGGGCCTGACCAAGAGACCCAGTACTTC
>NA|once|TRBJ1-1|TRBV2
CASSESTGGEAFF
TGTGCCAGCAGTGAGTCGACAGGCGGTGAAGCTTTCTTT
>NA|NA|TRBJ1-2|TRBV7-9
CASSLEQGTYGYTF
TGTGCCAGCAGCCTAGAACAGGGCACCTATGGCTACACCTTC
>NA|NA|TRBJ2-5|TRBV19
CASSIGGGGYQETQYF
TGTGCCAGTAGTATAGGTGGGGGGGGCTACCAAGAGACCCAGTACTTC
>TRBD1|NA|TRBJ1-1|TRBV3-1/TRBV3-2
CASSHGPGQGTTEAFF
TGTGCCAGCAGCCACGGGCCGGGACAGGGAACCACTGAAGCTTTCTTT
>NA|once|TRBJ1-2|TRBV19
CASSVGSSNYGYTF
TGTGCCAGTAGTGTCGGTTCCTCTAACTATGGCTACACCTTC
>TRBD1|NA|TRBJ1-1|TRBV10-1
CASRPGQAHGEFF
TGCGCCAGCAGACCCGGACAGGCACACGGGGAATTCTTT
>NA|many|TRBJ1-6|TRBV6-4
CASSDRGVNSPLHF
TGTGCCAGCAGTGACAGGGGTGTTAATTCACCCCTCCACTTT
>NA|NA|TRBJ1-3|TRBV6-5
CASSYSSGGNGNTIYF
TGTGCCAGCAGTTACTCGAGCGGGGGTAACGGAAACACCATATATTTT
>TRBD2|NA|TRBJ2-1|TRBV10-2
CASTGTSFYNEQFF
TGCGCCAGCACCGGGACTAGCTTCTACAATGAGCAGTTCTTC
>NA|NA|TRBJ2-3|TRBV6-4
CASSASPVTDTQYF
TGTGCCAGCAGTGCCTCCCCCGTCACAGATACGCAGTATTTT
>TRBD1|NA|TRBJ1-5|TRBV19
CASSKDRGRRQPQHF
TGTGCCAGTAGTAAGGACAGGGGGCGTCGGCAGCCCCAGCATTTT
>TRBD1|NA|TRBJ2-5|TRBV28
CASSSASTGIFQETQYF
TGTGCCAGCAGTTCCGCTTCGACAGGGATCTTCCAAGAGACCCAGTACTTC
>TRBD1|NA|TRBJ1-4|TRBV18
CASSPDRGEEKLFF
TGTGCCAGCTCACCGGACAGGGGGGAAGAAAAACTGTTTTTT
>TRBD1|NA|TRBJ1-1|TRBV2
CASRDGQGNTEAFF
TGTGCCAGCAGAGACGGACAGGGGAACACTGAAGCTTTCTTT
>NA|many|TRBJ1-1|TRBV27
CASSGPGQREAFF
TGTGCCAGCAGCGGGCCTGGACAGAGAGAAGCTTTCTTT
>TRBD1|NA|TRBJ1-2|TRBV30
CAFAGGAGYGYTF
TGTGCTTTTGCAGGGGGCGCTGGCTATGGCTACACCTTC